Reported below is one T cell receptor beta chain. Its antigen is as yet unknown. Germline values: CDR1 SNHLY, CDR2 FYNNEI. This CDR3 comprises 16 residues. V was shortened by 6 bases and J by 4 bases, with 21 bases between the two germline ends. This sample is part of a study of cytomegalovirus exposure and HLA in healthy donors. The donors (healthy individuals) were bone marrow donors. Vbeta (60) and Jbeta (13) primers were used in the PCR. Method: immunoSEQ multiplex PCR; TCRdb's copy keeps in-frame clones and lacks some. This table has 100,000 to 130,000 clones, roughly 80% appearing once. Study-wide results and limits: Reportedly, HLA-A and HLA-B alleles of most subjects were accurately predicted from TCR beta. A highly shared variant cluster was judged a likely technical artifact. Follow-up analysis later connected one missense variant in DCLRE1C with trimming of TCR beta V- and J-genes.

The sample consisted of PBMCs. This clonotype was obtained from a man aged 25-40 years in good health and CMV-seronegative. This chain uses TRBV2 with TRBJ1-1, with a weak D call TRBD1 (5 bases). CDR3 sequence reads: CASSSGTVGSGTEAFF. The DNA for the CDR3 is TGTGCCAGCAGCTCCGGGACGGTCGGTAGCGGCACTGAAGCTTTCTTT.